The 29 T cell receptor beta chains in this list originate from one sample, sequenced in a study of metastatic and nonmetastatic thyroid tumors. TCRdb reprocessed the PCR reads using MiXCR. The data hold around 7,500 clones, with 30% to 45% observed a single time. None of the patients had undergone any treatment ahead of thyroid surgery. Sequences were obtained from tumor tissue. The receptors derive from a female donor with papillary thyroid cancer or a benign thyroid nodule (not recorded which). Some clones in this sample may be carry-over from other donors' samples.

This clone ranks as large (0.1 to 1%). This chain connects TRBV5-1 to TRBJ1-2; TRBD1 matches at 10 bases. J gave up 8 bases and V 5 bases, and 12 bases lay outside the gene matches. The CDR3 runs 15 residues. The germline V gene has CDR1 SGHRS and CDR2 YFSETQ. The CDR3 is CASRRPRQGASGYTF. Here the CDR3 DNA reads TGCGCCAGCAGACGCCCCCGACAGGGGGCGAGCGGCTACACCTTC.

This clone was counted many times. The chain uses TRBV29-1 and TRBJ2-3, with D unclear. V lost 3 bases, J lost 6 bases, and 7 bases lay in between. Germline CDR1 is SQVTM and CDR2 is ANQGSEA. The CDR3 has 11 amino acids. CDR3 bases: TGCAGCGTTGAGTCCCCCGATACGCAGTATTTT. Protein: CSVESPDTQYF.

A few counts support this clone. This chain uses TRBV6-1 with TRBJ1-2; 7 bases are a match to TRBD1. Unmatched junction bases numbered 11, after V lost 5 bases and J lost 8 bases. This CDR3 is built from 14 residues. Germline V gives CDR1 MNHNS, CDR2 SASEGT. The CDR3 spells CASSQRGQGVGYTF. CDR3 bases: TGTGCCAGCAGTCAAAGGGGGCAGGGTGTCGGCTACACCTTC.

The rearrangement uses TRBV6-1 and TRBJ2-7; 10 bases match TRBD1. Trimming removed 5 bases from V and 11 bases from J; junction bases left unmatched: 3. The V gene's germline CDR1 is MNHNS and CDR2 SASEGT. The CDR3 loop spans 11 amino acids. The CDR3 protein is CASSQGTGEYF. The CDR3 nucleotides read TGTGCCAGCAGTCAAGGGACAGGGGAGTACTTC.

The CDR3 nucleotides are TGTGCCAGCAGCCAAGAGATGGGCCGGAGAGGCACAGATACGCAGTATTTT. Residues: CASSQEMGRRGTDTQYF. This sequence joins TRBV4-2 and TRBJ2-3; D unresolved. Germline values: CDR1 LGHNA, CDR2 YNFKEQ. This CDR3 has 17 residues. With 0 bases removed from V and 1 base from J, the gap between germline ends came to 14 bases.

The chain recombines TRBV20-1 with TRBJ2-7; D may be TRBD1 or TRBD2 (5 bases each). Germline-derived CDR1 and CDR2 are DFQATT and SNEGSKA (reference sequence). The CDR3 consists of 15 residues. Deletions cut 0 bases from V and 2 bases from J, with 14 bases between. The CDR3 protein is CSARDLEGQAYEQYF. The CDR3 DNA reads TGCAGTGCTAGAGATCTAGAGGGGCAGGCCTACGAGCAGTACTTC.

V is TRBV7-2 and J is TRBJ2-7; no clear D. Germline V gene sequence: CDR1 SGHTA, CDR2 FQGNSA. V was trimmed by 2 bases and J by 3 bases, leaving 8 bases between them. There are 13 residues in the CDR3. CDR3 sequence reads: CASSLNSYYEQYF. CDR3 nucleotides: TGTGCCAGCAGCTTAAATAGCTACTACGAGCAGTACTTC. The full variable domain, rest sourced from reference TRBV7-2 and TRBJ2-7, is GAGVSQSPSNKVTEKGKDVELRCDPISGHTALYWYRQSLGQGLEFLIYFQGNSAPDKSGLPSDRFSAERTGGSVSTLTIQRTQQEDSAVYLCASSLNSYYEQYFGPGTRLTVT.

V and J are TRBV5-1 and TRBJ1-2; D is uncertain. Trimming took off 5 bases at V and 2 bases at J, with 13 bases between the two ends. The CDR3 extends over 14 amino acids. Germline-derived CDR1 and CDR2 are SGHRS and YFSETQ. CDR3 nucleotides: TGCGCCAGCAGTTCGGAGGGAGGAAACTATGGCTACACCTTC. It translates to CASSSEGGNYGYTF. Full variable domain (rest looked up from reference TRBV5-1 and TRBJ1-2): KAGVTQTPRYLIKTRGQQVTLSCSPISGHRSVSWYQQTPGQGLQFLFEYFSETQRNKGNFPGRFSGRQFSNSRSEMNVSTLELGDSALYLCASSSEGGNYGYTFGSGTRLTVV.

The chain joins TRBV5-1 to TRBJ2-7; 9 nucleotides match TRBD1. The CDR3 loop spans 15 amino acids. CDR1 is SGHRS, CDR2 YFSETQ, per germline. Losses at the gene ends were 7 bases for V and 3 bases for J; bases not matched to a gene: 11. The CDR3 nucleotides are TGCGCCAGCGGTGAATTTCCGGGACAGGGCTACGAGCAGTACTTC. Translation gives CASGEFPGQGYEQYF.

The CDR3 coding sequence is TGTGCCAGCAGCTCCGGGACAGGGTCTAGTTCACCCCTCCACTTT. This encodes CASSSGTGSSSPLHF. The genes are TRBV11-2 and TRBJ1-6; 9 positions match TRBD1. After removal of 4 bases from V and 9 bases from J, the junction contained 7 bases not matched to a gene. This CDR3 has 15 residues. Germline V gene sequence: CDR1 SGHAT, CDR2 FQNNGV.

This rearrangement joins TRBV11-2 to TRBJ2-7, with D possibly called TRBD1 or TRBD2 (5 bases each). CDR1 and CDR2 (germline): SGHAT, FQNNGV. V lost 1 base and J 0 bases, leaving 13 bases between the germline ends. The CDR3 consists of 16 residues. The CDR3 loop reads CASSLVGTQASYEQYF. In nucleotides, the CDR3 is TGTGCCAGCAGCTTAGTCGGGACGCAAGCCTCCTACGAGCAGTACTTC.

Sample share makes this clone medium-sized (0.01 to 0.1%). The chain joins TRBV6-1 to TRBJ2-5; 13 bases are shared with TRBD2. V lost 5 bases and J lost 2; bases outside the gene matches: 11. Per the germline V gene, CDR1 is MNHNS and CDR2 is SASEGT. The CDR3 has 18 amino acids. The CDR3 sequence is CASSPGLGLAGAQETQYF. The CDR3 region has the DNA TGTGCCAGCAGTCCTGGCCTCGGACTAGCGGGAGCACAAGAGACCCAGTACTTC.

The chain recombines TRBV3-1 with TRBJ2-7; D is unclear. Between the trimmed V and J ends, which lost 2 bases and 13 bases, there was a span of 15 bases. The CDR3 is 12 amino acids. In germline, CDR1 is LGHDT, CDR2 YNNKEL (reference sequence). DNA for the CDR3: TGTGCCAGCAGCCAACCAGATGGGTACAGATACTTC. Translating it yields CASSQPDGYRYF.

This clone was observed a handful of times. The CDR3 is CSGEIGLAGLDEQYF. The CDR3 DNA sequence: TGCAGTGGGGAAATCGGACTAGCGGGACTGGACGAGCAGTACTTC. This chain links TRBV20-1 with TRBJ2-7; 12 positions agree with TRBD2. With V trimmed by 7 bases and J by 5 bases, 12 bases remained unmatched. The CDR3 contains 15 residues. The germline V gene has CDR1 DFQATT and CDR2 SNEGSKA (reference sequence).

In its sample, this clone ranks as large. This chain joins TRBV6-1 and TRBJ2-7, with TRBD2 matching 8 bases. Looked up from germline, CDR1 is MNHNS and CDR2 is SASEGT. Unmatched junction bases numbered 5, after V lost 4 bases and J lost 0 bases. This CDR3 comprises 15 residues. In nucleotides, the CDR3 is TGTGCCAGCAGTGCCCGCACTAGCGGCTCCTACGAGCAGTACTTC. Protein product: CASSARTSGSYEQYF.

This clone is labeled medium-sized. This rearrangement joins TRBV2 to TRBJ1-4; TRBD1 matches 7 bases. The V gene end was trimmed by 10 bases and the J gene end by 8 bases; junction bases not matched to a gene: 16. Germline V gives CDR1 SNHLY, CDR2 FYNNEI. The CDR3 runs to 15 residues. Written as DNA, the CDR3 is TGTGCCACCCGCGAAACAAACAGGGGAGGGGAAAAACTGTTTTTT. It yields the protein CATRETNRGGEKLFF.

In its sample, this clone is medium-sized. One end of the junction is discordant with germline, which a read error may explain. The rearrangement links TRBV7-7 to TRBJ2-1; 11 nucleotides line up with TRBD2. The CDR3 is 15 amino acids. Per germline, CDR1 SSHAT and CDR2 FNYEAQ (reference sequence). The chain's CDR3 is CASSPGLAETMVQFF. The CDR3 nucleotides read TGTGCTAGCAGCCCGGGACTAGCGGAGACAATGGTGCAGTTCTTC.

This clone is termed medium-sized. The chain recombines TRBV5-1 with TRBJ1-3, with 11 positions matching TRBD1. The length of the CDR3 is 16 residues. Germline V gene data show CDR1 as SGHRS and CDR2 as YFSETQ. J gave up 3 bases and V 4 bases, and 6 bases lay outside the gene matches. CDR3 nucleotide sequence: TGCGCCAGCAGCCCGAGGACAGGGGGCGGTGGAAACACCATATATTTT. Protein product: CASSPRTGGGGNTIYF.

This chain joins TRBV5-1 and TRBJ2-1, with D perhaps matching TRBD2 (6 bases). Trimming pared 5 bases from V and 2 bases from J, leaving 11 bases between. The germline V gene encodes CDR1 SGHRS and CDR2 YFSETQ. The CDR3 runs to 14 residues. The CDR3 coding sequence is TGCGCCAGCAGGCTTGGGGGGACCTACAATGAGCAGTTCTTC. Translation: CASRLGGTYNEQFF. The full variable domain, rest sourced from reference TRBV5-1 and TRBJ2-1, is KAGVTQTPRYLIKTRGQQVTLSCSPISGHRSVSWYQQTPGQGLQFLFEYFSETQRNKGNFPGRFSGRQFSNSRSEMNVSTLELGDSALYLCASRLGGTYNEQFFGPGTRLTVL.

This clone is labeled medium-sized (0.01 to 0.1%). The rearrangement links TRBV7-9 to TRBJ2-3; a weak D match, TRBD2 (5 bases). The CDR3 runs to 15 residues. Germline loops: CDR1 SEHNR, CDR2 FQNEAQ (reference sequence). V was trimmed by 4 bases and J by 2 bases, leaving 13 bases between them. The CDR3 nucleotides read TGTGCCAGCAGCTCGAGTACTAGATTCACAGATACGCAGTATTTT. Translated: CASSSSTRFTDTQYF.

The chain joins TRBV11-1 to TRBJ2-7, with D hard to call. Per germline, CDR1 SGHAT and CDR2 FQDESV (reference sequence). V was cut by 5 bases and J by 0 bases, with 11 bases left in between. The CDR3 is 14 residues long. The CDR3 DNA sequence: TGTGCCAGCAGCCGTGCCACCAACTCCTACGAGCAGTACTTC. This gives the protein CASSRATNSYEQYF.

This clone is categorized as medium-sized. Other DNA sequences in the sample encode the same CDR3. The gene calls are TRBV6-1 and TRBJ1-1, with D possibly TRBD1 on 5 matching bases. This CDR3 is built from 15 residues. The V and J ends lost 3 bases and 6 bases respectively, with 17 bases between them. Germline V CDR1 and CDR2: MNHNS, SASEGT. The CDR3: CASSDNQGRGAEAFF. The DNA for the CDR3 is TGTGCCAGCAGTGATAATCAGGGCAGAGGGGCTGAAGCTTTCTTT.

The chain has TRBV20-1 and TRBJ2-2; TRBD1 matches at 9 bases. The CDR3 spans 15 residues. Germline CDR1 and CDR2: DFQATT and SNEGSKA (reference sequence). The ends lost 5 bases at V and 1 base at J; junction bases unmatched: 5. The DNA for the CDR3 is TGCAGTGCTCCCAGACAGGGGGGGAACACCGGGGAGCTGTTTTTT. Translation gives CSAPRQGGNTGELFF.

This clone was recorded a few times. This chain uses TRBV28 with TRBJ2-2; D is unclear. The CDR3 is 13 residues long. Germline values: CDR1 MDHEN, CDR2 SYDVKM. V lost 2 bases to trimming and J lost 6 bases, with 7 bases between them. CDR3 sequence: CASSLRRSGELFF. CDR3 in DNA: TGTGCCAGCAGTTTACGTCGGTCCGGGGAGCTGTTTTTT.

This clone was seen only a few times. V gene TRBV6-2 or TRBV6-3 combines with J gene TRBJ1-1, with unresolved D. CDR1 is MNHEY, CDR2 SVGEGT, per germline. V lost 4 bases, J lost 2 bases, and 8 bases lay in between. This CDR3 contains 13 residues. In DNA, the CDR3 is TGTGCCAGCAGTTCTAGTTATAACACTGAAGCTTTCTTT. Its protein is CASSSSYNTEAFF.

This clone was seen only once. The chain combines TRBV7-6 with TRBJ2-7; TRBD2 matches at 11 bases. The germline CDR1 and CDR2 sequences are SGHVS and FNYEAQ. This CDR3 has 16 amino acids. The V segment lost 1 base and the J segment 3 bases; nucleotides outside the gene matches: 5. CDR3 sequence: CASSLGLAGSYYEQYF. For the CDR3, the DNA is TGTGCCAGCAGCTTAGGACTAGCGGGATCCTACTACGAGCAGTACTTC.

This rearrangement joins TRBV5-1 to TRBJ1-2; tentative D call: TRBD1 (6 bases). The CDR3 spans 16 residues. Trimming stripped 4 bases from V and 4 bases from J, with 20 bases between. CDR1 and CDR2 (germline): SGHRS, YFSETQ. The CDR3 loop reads CASSETQGLNVYGYTF. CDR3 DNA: TGCGCCAGCAGCGAAACACAGGGCCTTAATGTCTATGGCTACACCTTC.

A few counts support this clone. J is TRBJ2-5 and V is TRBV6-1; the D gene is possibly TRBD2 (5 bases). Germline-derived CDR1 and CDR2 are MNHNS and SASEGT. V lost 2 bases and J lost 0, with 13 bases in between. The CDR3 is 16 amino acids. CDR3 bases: TGTGCCAGCAGTGAACGGGCGGGTAGTTACCAAGAGACCCAGTACTTC. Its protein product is CASSERAGSYQETQYF.

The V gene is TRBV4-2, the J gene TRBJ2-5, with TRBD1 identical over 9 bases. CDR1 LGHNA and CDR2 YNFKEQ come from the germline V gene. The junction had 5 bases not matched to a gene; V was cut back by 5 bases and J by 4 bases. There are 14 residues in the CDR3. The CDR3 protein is CASSTNRGPETQYF. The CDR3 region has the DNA TGTGCCAGCAGCACGAACAGGGGGCCAGAGACCCAGTACTTC.